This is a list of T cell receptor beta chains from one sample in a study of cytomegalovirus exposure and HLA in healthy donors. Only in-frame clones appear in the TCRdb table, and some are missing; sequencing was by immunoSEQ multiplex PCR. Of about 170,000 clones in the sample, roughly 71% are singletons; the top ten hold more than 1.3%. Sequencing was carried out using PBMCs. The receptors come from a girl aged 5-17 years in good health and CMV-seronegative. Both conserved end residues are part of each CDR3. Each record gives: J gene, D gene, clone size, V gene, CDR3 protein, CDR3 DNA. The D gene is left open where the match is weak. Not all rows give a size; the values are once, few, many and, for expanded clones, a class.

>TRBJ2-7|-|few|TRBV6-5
CASSYYGSSYEQYF
TGTGCCAGCAGTTACTACGGGAGCTCCTACGAGCAGTACTTC
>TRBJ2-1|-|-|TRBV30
CAWSGGTSGKQFF
TGTGCCTGGAGTGGTGGGACATCGGGGAAGCAGTTCTTC
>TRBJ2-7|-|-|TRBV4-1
CASSQILGSPYEQYF
TGCGCCAGCAGCCAAATACTAGGTTCCCCCTACGAGCAGTACTTC
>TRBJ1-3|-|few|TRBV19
CASSLQSSGNTIYF
TGTGCCAGTAGTCTACAGAGCTCTGGAAACACCATATATTTT
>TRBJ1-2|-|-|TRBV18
CASSALRGANYGYTF
TGTGCCAGCTCAGCTCTCAGGGGCGCTAACTATGGCTACACCTTC
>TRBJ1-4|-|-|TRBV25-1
CASSESRGPGWEKLFF
TGTGCCAGCAGTGAATCGCGGGGGCCTGGGTGGGAAAAACTGTTTTTT
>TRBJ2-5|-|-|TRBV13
CASSTAGTPVGPGNGGFETQYF
TGTGCCAGCAGCACGGCGGGGACCCCGGTCGGCCCGGGGAATGGGGGGTTTGAGACCCAGTACTTC
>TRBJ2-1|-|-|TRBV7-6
CASSLVVGGRSYNEQFF
TGTGCCAGCAGCTTAGTAGTCGGGGGAAGGTCCTACAATGAGCAGTTCTTC
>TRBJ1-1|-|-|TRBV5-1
CASSLVAGGDTEAFF
TGCGCCAGCAGCTTGGTTGCCGGCGGGGACACTGAAGCTTTCTTT
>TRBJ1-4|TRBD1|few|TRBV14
CASSQGKTGTNEKLFF
TGTGCCAGCAGCCAAGGGAAGACAGGGACAAATGAAAAACTGTTTTTT
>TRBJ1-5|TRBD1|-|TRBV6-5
CASAPGQGHQPQHF
TGTGCCAGCGCTCCCGGACAGGGACATCAGCCCCAGCATTTT
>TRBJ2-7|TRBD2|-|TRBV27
CASSLSLAGGYEQYF
TGTGCCAGCAGTTTATCTCTAGCGGGGGGCTACGAGCAGTACTTC
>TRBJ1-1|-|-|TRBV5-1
CASSLEGVNTEAFF
TGCGCCAGCAGCTTGGAGGGGGTTAACACTGAAGCTTTCTTT
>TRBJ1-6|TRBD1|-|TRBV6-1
CASSWTGTEPPHF
TGTGCCAGCAGTTGGACAGGGACGGAACCCCCCCACTTT
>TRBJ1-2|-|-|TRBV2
CASSDPTLLYGYTF
TGTGCCAGCAGCGACCCGACACTCCTATATGGCTACACCTTC
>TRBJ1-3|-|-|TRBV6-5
CASRVSASGNTIYF
TGTGCCAGCAGAGTAAGCGCGTCTGGAAACACCATATATTTT
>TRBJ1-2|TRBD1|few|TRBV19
CASSVDRADGYTF
TGTGCCAGTAGTGTAGACAGGGCAGATGGCTACACCTTC
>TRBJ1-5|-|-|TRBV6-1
CASRQDKYSNQPQHF
TGTGCCAGTAGACAGGACAAATATAGCAATCAGCCCCAGCATTTT
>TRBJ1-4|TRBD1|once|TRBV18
CASSPRTGSAANEKLFF
TGTGCCAGCTCCCCTAGGACAGGGAGCGCGGCTAATGAAAAACTGTTTTTT
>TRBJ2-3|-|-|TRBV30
CAWTGGGTQYF
TGTGCCTGGACAGGTGGGGGCACGCAGTATTTT
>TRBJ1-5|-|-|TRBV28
CASRPGSNQPQHF
TGTGCCAGCAGGCCAGGGTCAAATCAGCCCCAGCATTTT
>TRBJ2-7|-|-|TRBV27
CASSSPDTRREQYF
TGTGCCAGCAGTTCCCCGGACACTCGGCGCGAGCAGTACTTC
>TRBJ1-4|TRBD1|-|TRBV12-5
CASASGDSAIEKLFF
TGTGCTAGTGCCTCGGGGGACAGCGCGATCGAAAAACTGTTTTTT
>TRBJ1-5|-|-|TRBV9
CASSAAEGPRQPQHF
TGTGCCAGCAGCGCGGCGGAGGGCCCGAGACAGCCCCAGCATTTT
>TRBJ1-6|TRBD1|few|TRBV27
CASCNRGTLFSPLHF
TGTGCCAGCTGTAACAGGGGGACGTTGTTTTCACCCCTCCACTTT
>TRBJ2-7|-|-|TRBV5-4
CASGLRGRGEQYF
TGTGCCAGCGGCCTTCGGGGAAGAGGCGAGCAGTACTTC
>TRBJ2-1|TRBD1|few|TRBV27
CASSDRGAYNEQFF
TGTGCCAGCAGCGACAGGGGTGCCTACAATGAGCAGTTCTTC
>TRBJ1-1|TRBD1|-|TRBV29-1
CSVRDSIEAFF
TGCAGCGTACGGGACAGCATTGAAGCTTTCTTT
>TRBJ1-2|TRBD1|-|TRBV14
CASSLGTVYGYTF
TGTGCCAGCAGCCTTGGGACAGTTTATGGCTACACCTTC
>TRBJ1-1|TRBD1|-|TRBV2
CASTGTDTEAFF
TGTGCCAGCACCGGGACAGACACTGAAGCTTTCTTT
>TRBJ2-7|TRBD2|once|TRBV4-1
CASSPGGAGGAYEQYF
TGCGCCAGCAGCCCTGGGGGGGCGGGGGGCGCCTACGAGCAGTACTTC
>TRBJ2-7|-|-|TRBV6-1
CASSGQLTYEQYF
TGTGCCAGCAGTGGACAGCTGACCTACGAGCAGTACTTC
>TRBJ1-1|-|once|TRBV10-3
CAISGGTNTEAFF
TGTGCCATCAGTGGCGGGACGAACACTGAAGCTTTCTTT
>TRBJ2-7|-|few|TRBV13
CASSSLAIPDSYEQYF
TGTGCCAGCAGCTCGTTAGCTATTCCGGACAGTTACGAGCAGTACTTC
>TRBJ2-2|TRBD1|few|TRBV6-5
CASRPDRGHTGELFF
TGTGCCAGCAGACCGGACAGGGGTCACACCGGGGAGCTGTTTTTT
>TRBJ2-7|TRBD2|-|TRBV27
CASSRIAGARIFEQYF
TGTGCCAGCAGTAGAATAGCGGGGGCCAGAATCTTCGAGCAGTACTTC